This is a list of T cell receptor beta chains from one sample in a study of identical twins. TCRdb ran MiXCR on the 5' RACE reads and lists one entry per CDR3 protein. The sample consists of roughly 1,500,000 distinct CDR3 sequences, less than 40% of them appearing once. The sample comprised cord blood. Source of these receptors: a newborn girl in good health. The CDR3 runs from the conserved cysteine through the conserved F or W. A D gene is named only where the DNA matches it firmly. Clone sizes are given selectively: once, few, many, or a class where the clone is expanded.

d_call	clone_size	v_call	j_call	cdr3_nt	cdr3_aa
NA	NA	TRBV14	TRBJ2-5	TGTGCCAGCAGCTACGGACCAAGAGAGACCCAGTACTTC	CASSYGPRETQYF
NA	many	TRBV12-3/TRBV12-4	TRBJ2-5	TGTGCCAGCAAACTTATAACCGGAGAGACCCAGTACTTC	CASKLITGETQYF
TRBD1	few	TRBV4-2	TRBJ2-4	TGTGCCAGCAGCCAAGATCTAGCAGGGGGCCCCAAAAACATTCAGTACTTC	CASSQDLAGGPKNIQYF
NA	many	TRBV7-2	TRBJ2-3	TGTGCCAGCAGCTTAGCGAGGTTGGATACGCAGTATTTT	CASSLARLDTQYF
NA	once	TRBV7-2	TRBJ2-7	TGTGCCGGCAGCCCCCTACTAAGGAACGAGCAGTACTTC	CAGSPLLRNEQYF
TRBD1	NA	TRBV27	TRBJ2-4	TGTGCCAGCACCAGTCCCGGGACAGGGTTCAATGAGCAGTACTTC	CASTSPGTGFNEQYF
NA	NA	TRBV3-1	TRBJ2-7	TGTGCCAGCAGCCAAGGTTCCTACAAGCAGTACTTC	CASSQGSYKQYF
NA	NA	TRBV28	TRBJ2-7	TGTGCCACCCGGACACGGCAAGTCTACGAGCAGTACTTC	CATRTRQVYEQYF
NA	few	TRBV20-1	TRBJ2-7	TGCTCCGGGGGCGCCTCCTACGAGCAGTACTTC	CSGGASYEQYF
NA	NA	TRBV28	TRBJ2-7	TGTGCCAGCAGACAGAAATGGGTATCCGACGAGCAGTACTTC	CASRQKWVSDEQYF
NA	NA	TRBV21-1	TRBJ2-7	TGTGCCGGCAGCAAATCTAGAGCCTCGCCGTACGAGCAGTACTTC	CAGSKSRASPYEQYF
NA	many	TRBV6-6	TRBJ1-1	TGTGCCAGCAGTTGGGACATGAACACTGAAGCTTTCTTT	CASSWDMNTEAFF
TRBD1	many	TRBV7-7	TRBJ2-1	TGTGCTAGCAGCACCCGACAGGGCAATGAGCAGTTCTTC	CASSTRQGNEQFF
NA	NA	TRBV6-5	TRBJ2-7	TGTGCCAGCAGTTACTGGACAGCACCCTACGAGCAGTACTTC	CASSYWTAPYEQYF
TRBD2	few	TRBV4-1	TRBJ2-7	TGCGCCAGCAGCCAAGTCAAAGGACTAGCGGTCCACGAGCAGTACTTC	CASSQVKGLAVHEQYF
NA	NA	TRBV5-1	TRBJ2-7	TGCGCCAGCAGCCCCCGACAGAATCCCTACGAGCAGTACTTC	CASSPRQNPYEQYF
NA	few	TRBV20-1	TRBJ1-2	TGCAGTGCTGGTACAGGGCCGAAATTTAACTATGGCTACACCTTC	CSAGTGPKFNYGYTF
TRBD1	NA	TRBV7-2	TRBJ1-6	TGTGCCGGCAGCCCACAGGGGAGCTCCTATAATTCACCCCTCCACTTT	CAGSPQGSSYNSPLHF
TRBD1	NA	TRBV29-1	TRBJ1-2	TGCAGCGTTGAGGACAGGGCCGAAAGGGGCTACACCTTC	CSVEDRAERGYTF
NA	few	TRBV13	TRBJ1-2	TGTGCCAGCGGCCCATCCAGGGCTAACTATGGCTACACCTTC	CASGPSRANYGYTF
NA	NA	TRBV12-3/TRBV12-4	TRBJ1-5	TGTGCCAGCATCGTAGGAGGGGGAAGTCAGGAGACCCAGCATTTT	CASIVGGGSQETQHF
NA	few	TRBV3-1	TRBJ1-2	TGTGCCAGCAGCCTCTACCGGACAAACTATGGCTACACCTTC	CASSLYRTNYGYTF
TRBD1	NA	TRBV10-3	TRBJ2-1	TGTGCCATCAGCCGACAGGGCTACAATGAGCAGTTCTTC	CAISRQGYNEQFF
NA	few	TRBV19	TRBJ1-5	TGTGCCAGTAGTATAGATGTCAGGGGCAATCAGCCCCAGCATTTT	CASSIDVRGNQPQHF
NA	few	TRBV6-1	TRBJ2-3	TGTGCCAGCAGTGATTGGACGCCCACAGATACGCAGTATTTT	CASSDWTPTDTQYF
NA	NA	TRBV20-1	TRBJ2-3	TGCAGTGCTAAGCCAGAAAGGAGCACAGATACGCAGTATTTT	CSAKPERSTDTQYF
TRBD2	NA	TRBV3-1	TRBJ2-3	TGTGCCAGCAGCCATGGGACTAGCGGGAGTTTAACAGATACGCAGTATTTT	CASSHGTSGSLTDTQYF
TRBD2	many	TRBV5-1	TRBJ2-1	TGCGCCAGCAGCCGCCTAGCGGGAGGGCCCTACAATGAGCAGTTCTTC	CASSRLAGGPYNEQFF
NA	NA	TRBV6-5	TRBJ2-3	TGTGCCAGCAGTCAAAGCGCAGATACGCAGTCTTTT	CASSQSADTQSF
NA	NA	TRBV20-1	TRBJ2-7	TGCAGTGCTCTCAAATTAGCTATCTCCTACGAGCAGTACTTC	CSALKLAISYEQYF
TRBD2	NA	TRBV3-1	TRBJ2-3	TGTGCCAGCAGCCATAGACGTCTAGCGGGGGGGGACACAGATACGCAGTATTTT	CASSHRRLAGGDTDTQYF
TRBD2	few	TRBV20-1	TRBJ2-1	TGCAGTGCTAGAGCCGGCGGGAGGGCGAATGAGCAGTTCTTC	CSARAGGRANEQFF
TRBD2	NA	TRBV20-1	TRBJ2-7	TGCAGTGCTAGGCCAGGGACTAGACCCTCCTACGAGCAGTACTTC	CSARPGTRPSYEQYF
NA	NA	TRBV6-2/TRBV6-3	TRBJ2-5	TGTGCCGGCACCTCAGTAGAGACCCAGTACTTC	CAGTSVETQYF
TRBD1	NA	TRBV20-1	TRBJ1-2	TGCAGTGCTGACTTCAGGGGGGGCTACACCTTC	CSADFRGGYTF
NA	few	TRBV27	TRBJ2-3	TGTGCCAGCAGTTCGGACAGCTACCTCACAGATACGCAGTATTTT	CASSSDSYLTDTQYF
TRBD1	NA	TRBV4-1	TRBJ1-4	TGCGCCAGCAGGCAGCCGGGACAGGGACCTGAACGTGGGAAACTGTTTTTT	CASRQPGQGPERGKLFF
TRBD2	NA	TRBV5-4	TRBJ2-1	TGTGCCAGCAGCTTGGGGACTAGCGGGGGGCCCCAAGAGACCCAGTTCTTC	CASSLGTSGGPQETQFF
NA	NA	TRBV2	TRBJ2-3	TGTGCCAGCAGTGAAAGGGGTGGGGGACACCTCACAGATACGCAGTATTTT	CASSERGGGHLTDTQYF
NA	NA	TRBV12-3/TRBV12-4	TRBJ1-4	TGTGCCAGCACTAAGACGGGGGATGGAAAACTGTTTTTT	CASTKTGDGKLFF
NA	NA	TRBV28	TRBJ1-6	TGTGCCAGCAGTACCTCGGGGGGAAGCTCCTATAATTCACCCCTCCACTTT	CASSTSGGSSYNSPLHF
NA	NA	TRBV6-6	TRBJ1-1	TGTGCCAGCAGTTACTCTCAGGTTAACACTGAAGCTTTCTTT	CASSYSQVNTEAFF
TRBD2	NA	TRBV28	TRBJ2-1	TGTGCCAGCAGTTTTACGGGAGGGTTCGATGAGCAGTTCTTC	CASSFTGGFDEQFF
NA	once	TRBV12-3/TRBV12-4	TRBJ1-3	TGTGCCAGCAGTCTCCTACACCAATCTGGAAACACCATATATTTT	CASSLLHQSGNTIYF
NA	few	TRBV3-1	TRBJ2-5	TGTGCCAGCAGCCGAACACTAGTTCAAGAGACCCAGTACTTC	CASSRTLVQETQYF